In its sample, the clone carrying this T cell receptor (beta chain) was seen a few times. Its target is unknown. This CDR3 is 14 amino acids long. The V gene's germline CDR1 is SNHLY and CDR2 FYNNEI. V gave up 8 bases and J gave up 4 bases; unmatched junction bases: 8. No fewer than 5.5 micrograms of total RNA were isolated from every sample. This record belongs to a study of blood T cells in healthy people across ages. Notes on the study in general: Higher naive T cell percentage went strongly together with higher TCR beta diversity. Unsorted PBMCs ruled out conclusive naive versus antigen-experienced comparison.

A second about 6 to 12 cycle PCR used barcoded and J-beta primers. A 12-random-nucleotide template-switch adaptor tagged each cDNA molecule. From the 5' RACE reads, TCRdb called clonotypes with MiXCR, one entry per CDR3 protein. The sample contains 1.6 million or so distinct CDR3 sequences, roughly 32% of which appear only once. This clonotype originated in a woman aged 25 to 45 in good health. J is TRBJ1-1 and V is TRBV2, with 9 bases aligning to TRBD1. Sequencing was done on a sample of blood. The chain's CDR3 is CASSRGQGGTEAFF. The CDR3 bases are TGTGCCAGCTCAAGGGGACAGGGAGGCACTGAAGCTTTCTTT.